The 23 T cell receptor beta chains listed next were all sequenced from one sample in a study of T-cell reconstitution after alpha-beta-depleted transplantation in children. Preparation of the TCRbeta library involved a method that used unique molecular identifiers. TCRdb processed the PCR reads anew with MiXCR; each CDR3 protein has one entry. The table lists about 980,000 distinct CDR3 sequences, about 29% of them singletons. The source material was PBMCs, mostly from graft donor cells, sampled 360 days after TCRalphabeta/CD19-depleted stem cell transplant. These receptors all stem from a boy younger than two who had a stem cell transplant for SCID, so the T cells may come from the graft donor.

The CDR3 DNA is TGTGCCAGCAGCCCCCTCCTCACGGGGAAAAGCACAGATACGCAGTATTTT. Amino acids: CASSPLLTGKSTDTQYF. This chain joins TRBV7-7 and TRBJ2-3; D might be TRBD2 (5 bases). Germline CDR1 and CDR2: SSHAT and FNYEAQ (reference sequence). The CDR3 covers 17 residues. The V gene lost 5 bases and the J gene lost 0 bases, with 18 bases spanning the gap.

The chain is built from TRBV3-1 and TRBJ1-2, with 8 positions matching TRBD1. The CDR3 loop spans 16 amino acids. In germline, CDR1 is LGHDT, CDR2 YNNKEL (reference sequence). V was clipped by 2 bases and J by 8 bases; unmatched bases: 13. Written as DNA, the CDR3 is TGTGCCAGCAGCCAACGCCCGACCGGACAGGGCCGCGGCTACACCTTC. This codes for CASSQRPTGQGRGYTF.

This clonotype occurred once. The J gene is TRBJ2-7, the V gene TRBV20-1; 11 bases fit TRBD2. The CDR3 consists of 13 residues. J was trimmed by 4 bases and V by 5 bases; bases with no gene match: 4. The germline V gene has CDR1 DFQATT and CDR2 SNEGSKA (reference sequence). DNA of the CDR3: TGCAGTGCTCCGACTAGCGGGATGTACGAGCAGTACTTC. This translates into CSAPTSGMYEQYF.

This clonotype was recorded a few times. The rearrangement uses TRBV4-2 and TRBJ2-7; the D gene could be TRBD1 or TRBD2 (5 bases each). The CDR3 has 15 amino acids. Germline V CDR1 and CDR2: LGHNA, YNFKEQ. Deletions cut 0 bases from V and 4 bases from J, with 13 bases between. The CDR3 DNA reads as TGTGCCAGCAGCCAAGAGGAGAGGGGTCGGTACGAGCAGTACTTC. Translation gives CASSQEERGRYEQYF.

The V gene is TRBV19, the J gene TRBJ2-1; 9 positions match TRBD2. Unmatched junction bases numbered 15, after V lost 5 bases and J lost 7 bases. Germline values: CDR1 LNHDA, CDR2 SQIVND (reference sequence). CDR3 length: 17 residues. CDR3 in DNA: TGTGCCAGTAGTCCCGAGAGGCTAGCGGGGTTTTGGAATGAGCAGTTCTTC. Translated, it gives CASSPERLAGFWNEQFF. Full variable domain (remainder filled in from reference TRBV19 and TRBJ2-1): DGGITQSPKYLFRKEGQNVTLSCEQNLNHDAMYWYRQDPGQGLRLIYYSQIVNDFQKGDIAEGYSVSREKKESFPLTVTSAQKNPTAFYLCASSPERLAGFWNEQFFGPGTRLTVL.

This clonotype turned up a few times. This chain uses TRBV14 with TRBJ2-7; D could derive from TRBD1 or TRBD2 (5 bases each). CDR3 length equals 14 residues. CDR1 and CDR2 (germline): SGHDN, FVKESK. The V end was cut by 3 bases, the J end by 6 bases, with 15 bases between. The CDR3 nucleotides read TGTGCCAGCAGCCAGCGCCTCAGGGCGGGCGAGCAGTACTTC. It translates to CASSQRLRAGEQYF.

The CDR3 sequence is CASSLALGGHTDTQYF. The CDR3 region has the DNA TGTGCCAGCAGTTTAGCGCTTGGGGGCCACACAGATACGCAGTATTTT. This rearrangement joins TRBV12-3 or TRBV12-4 to TRBJ2-3, with a tentative D call TRBD1 (6 bases). The CDR3 is 16 amino acids. Trimming removed 0 bases from V and 2 bases from J, with 12 bases in between.

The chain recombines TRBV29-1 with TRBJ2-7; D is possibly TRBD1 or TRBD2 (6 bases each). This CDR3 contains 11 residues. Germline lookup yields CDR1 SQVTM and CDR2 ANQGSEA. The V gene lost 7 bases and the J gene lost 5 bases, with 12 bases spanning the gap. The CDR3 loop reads CSGRRGNEQYF. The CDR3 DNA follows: TGCAGCGGGAGGAGGGGGAACGAGCAGTACTTC.

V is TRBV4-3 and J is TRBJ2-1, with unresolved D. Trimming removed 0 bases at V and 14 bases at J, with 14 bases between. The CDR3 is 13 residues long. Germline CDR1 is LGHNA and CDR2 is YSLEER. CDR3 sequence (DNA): TGCGCCAGCAGCCAAGATAGGAGAGGAAAGGAGTTCTTC. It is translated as CASSQDRRGKEFF.

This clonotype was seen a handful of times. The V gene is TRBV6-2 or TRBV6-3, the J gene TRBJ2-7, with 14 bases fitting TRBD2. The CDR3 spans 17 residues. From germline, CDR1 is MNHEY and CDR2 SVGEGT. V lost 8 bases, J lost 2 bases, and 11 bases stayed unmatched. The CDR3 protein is CASGGRTSGGHTYEQYF. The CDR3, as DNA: TGTGCCAGCGGCGGCCGGACTAGCGGGGGGCATACCTACGAGCAGTACTTC.

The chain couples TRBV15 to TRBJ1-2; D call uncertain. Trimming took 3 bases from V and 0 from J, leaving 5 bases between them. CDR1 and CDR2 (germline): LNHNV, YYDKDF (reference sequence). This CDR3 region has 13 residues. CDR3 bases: TGTGCCACCAGCAGTGGTTCTAACTATGGCTACACCTTC. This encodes CATSSGSNYGYTF.

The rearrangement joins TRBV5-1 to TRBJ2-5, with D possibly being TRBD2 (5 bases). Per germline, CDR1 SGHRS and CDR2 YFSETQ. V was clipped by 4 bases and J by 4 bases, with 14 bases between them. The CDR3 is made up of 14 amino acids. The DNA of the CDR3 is TGCGCCAGCAGCCCCCCGGGGATAGGAGAGACCCAGTACTTC. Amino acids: CASSPPGIGETQYF.

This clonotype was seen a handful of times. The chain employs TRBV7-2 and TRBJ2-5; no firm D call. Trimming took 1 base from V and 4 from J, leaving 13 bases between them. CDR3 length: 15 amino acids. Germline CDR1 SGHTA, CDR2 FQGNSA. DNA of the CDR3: TGTGCCAGCAGCTTAGGAACGGGCAGACTAGAGACCCAGTACTTC. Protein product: CASSLGTGRLETQYF.

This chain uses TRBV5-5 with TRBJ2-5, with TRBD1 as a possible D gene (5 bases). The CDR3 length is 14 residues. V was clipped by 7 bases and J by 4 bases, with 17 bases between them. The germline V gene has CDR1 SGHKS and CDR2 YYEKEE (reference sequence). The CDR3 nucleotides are TGTGCCAGCGGCCCTCGCCAGGGAAGAGAGACCCAGTACTTC. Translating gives CASGPRQGRETQYF.

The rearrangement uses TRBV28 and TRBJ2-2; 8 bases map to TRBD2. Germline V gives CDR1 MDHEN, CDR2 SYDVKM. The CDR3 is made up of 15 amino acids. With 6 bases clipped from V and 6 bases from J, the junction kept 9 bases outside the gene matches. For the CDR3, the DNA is TGTGCCAGCAGCCTGGGACTAGAAATTCCCGGGGAGCTGTTTTTT. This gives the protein CASSLGLEIPGELFF.

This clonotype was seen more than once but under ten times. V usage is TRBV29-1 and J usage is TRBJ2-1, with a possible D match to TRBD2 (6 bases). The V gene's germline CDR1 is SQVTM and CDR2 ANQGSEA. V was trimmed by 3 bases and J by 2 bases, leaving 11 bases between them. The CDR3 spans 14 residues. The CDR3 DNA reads TGCAGCGTTGAGACGGGGGAAACCTACAATGAGCAGTTCTTC. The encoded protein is CSVETGETYNEQFF.

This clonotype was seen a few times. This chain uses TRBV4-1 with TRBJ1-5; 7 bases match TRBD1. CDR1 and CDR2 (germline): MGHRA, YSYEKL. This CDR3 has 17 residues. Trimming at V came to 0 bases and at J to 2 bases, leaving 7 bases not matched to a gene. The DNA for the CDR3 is TGCGCCAGCAGCCAAGATAATACAGGGGTTGGCAATCAGCCCCAGCATTTT. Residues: CASSQDNTGVGNQPQHF.

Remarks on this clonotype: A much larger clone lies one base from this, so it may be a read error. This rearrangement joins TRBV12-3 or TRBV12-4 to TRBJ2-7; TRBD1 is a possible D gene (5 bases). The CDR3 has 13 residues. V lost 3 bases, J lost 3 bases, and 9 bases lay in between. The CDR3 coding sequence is TGTGCCAGCAGTTTTGAACAGGTCTACGAGCAGTACTTC. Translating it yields CASSFEQVYEQYF.

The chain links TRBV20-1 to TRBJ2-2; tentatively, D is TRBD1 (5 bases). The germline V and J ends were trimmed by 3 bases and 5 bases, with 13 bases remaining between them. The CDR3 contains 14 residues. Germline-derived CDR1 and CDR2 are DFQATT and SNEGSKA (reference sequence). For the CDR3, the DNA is TGCAGTGCTAGGGGGCAGGCGATGACCGGGGAGCTGTTTTTT. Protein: CSARGQAMTGELFF.

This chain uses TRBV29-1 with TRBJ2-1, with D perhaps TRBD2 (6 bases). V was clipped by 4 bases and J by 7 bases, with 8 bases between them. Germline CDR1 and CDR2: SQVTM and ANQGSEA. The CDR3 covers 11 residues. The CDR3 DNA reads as TGCAGCGTTGGGGGGGAGAATGAGCAGTTCTTC. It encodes CSVGGENEQFF.

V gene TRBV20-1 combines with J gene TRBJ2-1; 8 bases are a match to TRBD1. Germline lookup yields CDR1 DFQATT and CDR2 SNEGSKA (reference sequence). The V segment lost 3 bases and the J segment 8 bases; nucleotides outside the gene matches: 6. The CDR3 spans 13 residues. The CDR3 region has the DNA TGCAGTGCTAGTCAGGGGGCCCCTCATGAGCAGTTCTTC. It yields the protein CSASQGAPHEQFF.

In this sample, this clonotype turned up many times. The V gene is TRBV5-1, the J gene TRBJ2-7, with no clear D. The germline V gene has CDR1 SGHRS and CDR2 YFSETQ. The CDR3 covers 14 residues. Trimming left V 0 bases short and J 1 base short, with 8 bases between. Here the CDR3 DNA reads TGCGCCAGCAGCTTGGAGGGCCTATCCTACGAGCAGTACTTC. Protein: CASSLEGLSYEQYF.

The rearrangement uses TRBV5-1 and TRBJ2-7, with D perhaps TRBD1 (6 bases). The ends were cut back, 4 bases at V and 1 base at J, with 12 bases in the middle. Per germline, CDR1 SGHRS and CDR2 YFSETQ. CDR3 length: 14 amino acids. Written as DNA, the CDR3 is TGCGCCAGCAGCCCTGCCGACAGGTCCTACGAGCAGTACTTC. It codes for CASSPADRSYEQYF. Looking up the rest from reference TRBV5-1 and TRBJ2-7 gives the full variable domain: KAGVTQTPRYLIKTRGQQVTLSCSPISGHRSVSWYQQTPGQGLQFLFEYFSETQRNKGNFPGRFSGRQFSNSRSEMNVSTLELGDSALYLCASSPADRSYEQYFGPGTRLTVT.